Each of the 6 T cell receptor beta chains below was sequenced from the same sample in a study of shared clonotypes between healthy human individuals. TCRdb's table, derived via immunoSEQ multiplex PCR, lists solely in-frame clones and lacks some. The sample has under 1,900,000 clones, approximately 98.5% seen once. Source material: naive CD4+ T cells sorted from blood. As to subset: CD45RA+ positively selected. The receptors come from a man aged 25-45 years in good health.

The chain employs TRBV10-3 and TRBJ2-2; no firm D call. V shed 3 bases and J shed 0 bases, with 11 bases lying between them. Germline V gene data show CDR1 as ENHRY and CDR2 as SYGVKD. This CDR3 region has 16 residues. CDR3 amino acids: CAISDPAGANTGELFF. The CDR3 coding sequence is TGTGCCATCAGTGACCCAGCAGGAGCGAACACCGGGGAGCTGTTTTTT.

The chain carries TRBV15 and TRBJ2-5; D assignment may be TRBD1 or TRBD2 (6 bases each). CDR3 size: 16 residues. V lost 0 bases and J lost 5, with 16 bases in between. Germline V gene lookup returns CDR1 LNHNV and CDR2 YYDKDF (reference sequence). CDR3 region: CATSRDLARGEETQYF. The CDR3 DNA reads as TGTGCCACCAGCAGAGATCTGGCTAGGGGGGAGGAGACCCAGTACTTC.

J is TRBJ2-3 and V is TRBV15; TRBD1 agrees at 8 bases. Germline lookup yields CDR1 LNHNV and CDR2 YYDKDF (reference sequence). V lost 1 base, J lost 4 bases, and 1 base stayed unmatched. There are 14 residues in the CDR3. DNA for the CDR3: TGTGCCACCAGCAGAGGCAGGGGGCCAGATACGCAGTATTTT. Translating gives CATSRGRGPDTQYF.

The V call is TRBV14, the J call TRBJ2-2; weak D call: TRBD2 (5 bases). This CDR3 spans 14 amino acids. Germline V lookup: CDR1 SGHDN, CDR2 FVKESK. The germline V and J ends were trimmed by 6 bases and 2 bases, with 10 bases remaining between them. In DNA, the CDR3 is TGTGCCAGCAGGCTCGACTACAACACCGGGGAGCTGTTTTTT. It yields the protein CASRLDYNTGELFF.

The chain links TRBV9 to TRBJ2-7, with no clear D. The CDR3 has 15 amino acids. Trimming took 5 bases from V and 3 from J, leaving 18 bases between them. Germline loops: CDR1 SGDLS, CDR2 YYNGEE. In DNA form, the CDR3 reads TGTGCCAGCAGTGCAGGTGGGTCTAGAAGCTACGAGCAGTACTTC. Its protein is CASSAGGSRSYEQYF.

The rearrangement links TRBV7-9 to TRBJ1-1; D possibly corresponds to TRBD1 (5 bases). The germline V and J ends were trimmed by 5 bases and 0 bases, with 13 bases remaining between them. Germline values: CDR1 SEHNR, CDR2 FQNEAQ (reference sequence). This CDR3 has 15 amino acids. CDR3 loop: CASSPRGSMNTEAFF. The CDR3 coding sequence is TGTGCCAGCAGCCCCCGGGGGTCCATGAACACTGAAGCTTTCTTT.